The clone carrying this T cell receptor (beta chain) showed up just a few times. The data stem from a study of molecular identifiers for immune sequencing clone quantification. This CDR3 contains 14 residues. V lost 6 bases, J lost 0 bases, and 10 bases lay in between. The germline V gene encodes CDR1 KGHDR and CDR2 SFDVKD. The bulk TCR libraries were made with methods described before and with listed TCR primers. TCRdb ran MiXCR on the PCR reads and lists one entry per CDR3 protein. The sample lists about 510,000 distinct CDR3 sequences, under 30% occurring once. Sorting defined naive CD8 T cells as CD8+CD4-CCR7+CD45RA+.

The sequence came from a human donor in good health. Some libraries in this study had Jurkat cell RNA spiked in. The chain employs TRBV24-1 and TRBJ2-5; D gene unclear. What was sequenced was naive CD8+ T cells from blood, with Jurkat cell RNA spiked in. Noted subset: FACS-sorted CD8+CD4-CCR7+CD45RA+ naive T cells. CDR3 amino acids: CATSPHSNQETQYF. The CDR3 DNA reads TGTGCCACCAGTCCACACAGTAACCAAGAGACCCAGTACTTC.